Listed below are T cell receptor beta chains from one sample, sequenced in a study of cytomegalovirus exposure and HLA in healthy donors. TCRdb's table, derived via immunoSEQ multiplex PCR, lists solely in-frame clones and lacks some. The sample records around 150,000 clones, roughly three quarters being singletons. Specimen: PBMCs. The receptor set was obtained from a man aged 30 to 39 in good health and CMV-seronegative. Both conserved end residues are part of each CDR3. Fields, in order: CDR3 protein, CDR3 DNA, clone size, D gene, J gene, V gene. A D gene is named only where the DNA matches it firmly. Size tells how often a clone was seen (once, few, many) or the class of an expanded clone, and some rows leave it out.

CDR3 protein: CASSFSGTGNQPQHF; CDR3 DNA: TGTGCCAGCAGTTTTTCCGGGACAGGGAATCAGCCCCAGCATTTT; clone size: NA; D gene: TRBD1; J gene: TRBJ1-5; V gene: TRBV27
CDR3 protein: CAWSLGPDNEQFF; CDR3 DNA: TGTGCCTGGAGTCTGGGCCCCGACAATGAGCAGTTCTTC; clone size: NA; D gene: NA; J gene: TRBJ2-1; V gene: TRBV30
CDR3 protein: CASSGGVGFETEAFF; CDR3 DNA: TGTGCCAGCAGCGGTGGCGTGGGCTTTGAGACTGAAGCTTTCTTT; clone size: NA; D gene: NA; J gene: TRBJ1-1; V gene: TRBV5-4
CDR3 protein: CASSLEGSTGQSPFF; CDR3 DNA: TGCGCCAGCAGCTTGGAGGGATCCACGGGACAGTCCCCGTTCTTC; clone size: NA; D gene: TRBD1; J gene: TRBJ2-1; V gene: TRBV5-1
CDR3 protein: CAISLDGRFGYTF; CDR3 DNA: TGTGCCATCAGTCTAGACGGCCGTTTCGGCTACACCTTC; clone size: NA; D gene: NA; J gene: TRBJ1-2; V gene: TRBV10-3
CDR3 protein: CASSQLQRETQYF; CDR3 DNA: TGTGCCAGCAGTCAACTCCAGCGTGAGACCCAGTACTTC; clone size: NA; D gene: NA; J gene: TRBJ2-5; V gene: TRBV27
CDR3 protein: CASSFDWHYEQYF; CDR3 DNA: TGTGCCAGCAGCTTCGACTGGCACTACGAGCAGTACTTC; clone size: few; D gene: NA; J gene: TRBJ2-7; V gene: TRBV7-6
CDR3 protein: CASSKMVEGGNEQFF; CDR3 DNA: TGTGCCAGCAGCAAAATGGTGGAGGGGGGGAATGAGCAGTTCTTC; clone size: few; D gene: NA; J gene: TRBJ2-1; V gene: TRBV6-5
CDR3 protein: CASSLSLEQYF; CDR3 DNA: TGTGCCAGCAGTTTATCCCTCGAGCAGTACTTC; clone size: NA; D gene: NA; J gene: TRBJ2-7; V gene: TRBV28
CDR3 protein: CASSRGGGGFNEQYF; CDR3 DNA: TGTGCCAGCAGCAGGGGTGGGGGAGGGTTCAACGAGCAGTACTTC; clone size: NA; D gene: TRBD2; J gene: TRBJ2-7; V gene: TRBV7-8
CDR3 protein: CASSTGQGRNEAFF; CDR3 DNA: TGTGCCAGCAGTACCGGACAGGGCCGAAATGAAGCTTTCTTT; clone size: NA; D gene: TRBD1; J gene: TRBJ1-1; V gene: TRBV6-5
CDR3 protein: CASSQVGTGRSTDTQYF; CDR3 DNA: TGTGCCAGCAGCCAAGTAGGGACAGGACGAAGCACAGATACGCAGTATTTT; clone size: NA; D gene: TRBD1; J gene: TRBJ2-3; V gene: TRBV4-2
CDR3 protein: CASSSRRTSGGDTEQFF; CDR3 DNA: TGTGCCAGCAGCTCCCGCCGGACTAGCGGGGGAGACACTGAGCAGTTCTTC; clone size: NA; D gene: TRBD2; J gene: TRBJ2-1; V gene: TRBV11-3
CDR3 protein: CASSQAQGFLTDYGYTF; CDR3 DNA: TGTGCCAGCAGCCAAGCACAGGGCTTCCTAACGGACTATGGCTACACCTTC; clone size: NA; D gene: NA; J gene: TRBJ1-2; V gene: TRBV4-2
CDR3 protein: CASSMGTSSNQPQHF; CDR3 DNA: TGTGCCAGTAGTATGGGGACATCCAGCAATCAGCCCCAGCATTTT; clone size: NA; D gene: NA; J gene: TRBJ1-5; V gene: TRBV19
CDR3 protein: CASSYGTENQPQHF; CDR3 DNA: TGTGCCAGCAGTTACGGGACAGAGAATCAGCCCCAGCATTTT; clone size: NA; D gene: TRBD1; J gene: TRBJ1-5; V gene: TRBV6-6
CDR3 protein: CASSLGLAGVTDTQYF; CDR3 DNA: TGTGCCAGCAGCTTGGGACTAGCGGGAGTAACAGATACGCAGTATTTT; clone size: NA; D gene: TRBD2; J gene: TRBJ2-3; V gene: TRBV5-4
CDR3 protein: CASSPDGDQVSGNTIYF; CDR3 DNA: TGTGCCAGCAGCCCAGATGGCGATCAGGTCTCGGGAAACACCATATATTTT; clone size: NA; D gene: NA; J gene: TRBJ1-3; V gene: TRBV7-8
CDR3 protein: CASRDFSYEQYF; CDR3 DNA: TGTGCCAGCAGGGACTTCTCCTACGAGCAGTACTTC; clone size: few; D gene: NA; J gene: TRBJ2-7; V gene: TRBV6-5
CDR3 protein: CASSLVGPNNEQFF; CDR3 DNA: TGTGCCAGCAGCTTGGTGGGGCCAAACAATGAGCAGTTCTTC; clone size: NA; D gene: NA; J gene: TRBJ2-1; V gene: TRBV5-4
CDR3 protein: CASTTGVETQYF; CDR3 DNA: TGTGCCAGCACGACAGGGGTCGAGACCCAGTACTTC; clone size: NA; D gene: TRBD1; J gene: TRBJ2-5; V gene: TRBV2
CDR3 protein: CASSYSFRGSNQPQHF; CDR3 DNA: TGTGCCAGCAGTTACTCGTTCAGGGGGAGCAATCAGCCCCAGCATTTT; clone size: NA; D gene: TRBD1; J gene: TRBJ1-5; V gene: TRBV6-6
CDR3 protein: CASSQGGGGRLRTNEQFF; CDR3 DNA: TGCGCCAGCAGCCAAGGGGGAGGCGGGCGGTTGCGTACGAATGAGCAGTTCTTC; clone size: NA; D gene: NA; J gene: TRBJ2-1; V gene: TRBV4-1
CDR3 protein: CASSPGTGNTEAFF; CDR3 DNA: TGTGCCAGCAGCCCCGGGACAGGGAACACTGAAGCTTTCTTT; clone size: NA; D gene: TRBD1; J gene: TRBJ1-1; V gene: TRBV6-4
CDR3 protein: CASSLQDRSYEQYF; CDR3 DNA: TGTGCCAGCTCACTCCAGGACAGGTCCTACGAGCAGTACTTC; clone size: few; D gene: TRBD1; J gene: TRBJ2-7; V gene: TRBV18
CDR3 protein: CASSLGQGFGEQFF; CDR3 DNA: TGTGCCAGCAGCTTGGGACAGGGTTTCGGTGAGCAGTTCTTC; clone size: NA; D gene: TRBD1; J gene: TRBJ2-1; V gene: TRBV11-2
CDR3 protein: CASSPGGGTNTGELFF; CDR3 DNA: TGTGCCAGCTCACCAGGCGGAGGTACGAACACCGGGGAGCTGTTTTTT; clone size: NA; D gene: NA; J gene: TRBJ2-2; V gene: TRBV18
CDR3 protein: CASSLVQGMGTEAFF; CDR3 DNA: TGCGCCAGCAGCTTGGTCCAGGGGATGGGCACTGAAGCTTTCTTT; clone size: NA; D gene: NA; J gene: TRBJ1-1; V gene: TRBV5-1
CDR3 protein: CASSFAGQGLKQYF; CDR3 DNA: TGTGCCAGCAGTTTCGCGGGACAGGGGTTGAAGCAGTACTTC; clone size: NA; D gene: TRBD1; J gene: TRBJ2-7; V gene: TRBV6-5
CDR3 protein: CASSGDSHYYTQYF; CDR3 DNA: TGTGCCAGCAGTGGGGACTCACACTATTATACGCAGTATTTT; clone size: NA; D gene: NA; J gene: TRBJ2-3; V gene: TRBV2
CDR3 protein: CASRPKAGVHNYGYTF; CDR3 DNA: TGTGCCAGCAGACCTAAAGCGGGTGTACATAACTATGGCTACACCTTC; clone size: NA; D gene: NA; J gene: TRBJ1-2; V gene: TRBV28
CDR3 protein: CASSSTWEADTQYF; CDR3 DNA: TGTGCCAGCAGCTCGACATGGGAGGCAGATACGCAGTATTTT; clone size: NA; D gene: NA; J gene: TRBJ2-3; V gene: TRBV5-6
CDR3 protein: CASSSDLGTEAFF; CDR3 DNA: TGTGCCAGCAGCTCGGACTTGGGCACTGAAGCTTTCTTT; clone size: once; D gene: NA; J gene: TRBJ1-1; V gene: TRBV7-2
CDR3 protein: CASSAASGRQGSYEQYF; CDR3 DNA: TGTGCCAGCAGCGCGGCCTCTGGACGACAGGGCAGCTACGAGCAGTACTTC; clone size: once; D gene: TRBD1; J gene: TRBJ2-7; V gene: TRBV7-9
CDR3 protein: CASSQDSGSPYYEQYF; CDR3 DNA: TGCGCCAGCAGCCAAGATAGCGGATCCCCCTACTACGAGCAGTACTTC; clone size: NA; D gene: NA; J gene: TRBJ2-7; V gene: TRBV4-1
CDR3 protein: CATSRAVAGGYNEQFF; CDR3 DNA: TGTGCCACCAGCAGAGCGGTAGCGGGAGGATACAATGAGCAGTTCTTC; clone size: NA; D gene: TRBD2; J gene: TRBJ2-1; V gene: TRBV15
CDR3 protein: CASSVLGLSNQPQHF; CDR3 DNA: TGCGCCAGCAGCGTTTTAGGACTTAGCAATCAGCCCCAGCATTTT; clone size: NA; D gene: NA; J gene: TRBJ1-5; V gene: TRBV5-1
CDR3 protein: CASSQAGTGVGYEQYF; CDR3 DNA: TGTGCCAGCAGCCAGGCCGGGACAGGGGTCGGTTACGAGCAGTACTTC; clone size: NA; D gene: TRBD1; J gene: TRBJ2-7; V gene: TRBV14
CDR3 protein: CASSDRTGNEQFF; CDR3 DNA: TGTGCCAGCAGTGACAGGACGGGCAATGAGCAGTTCTTC; clone size: NA; D gene: NA; J gene: TRBJ2-1; V gene: TRBV6-6
CDR3 protein: CASSKVAGGHYGYTF; CDR3 DNA: TGTGCCAGCAGCAAAGTGGCCGGGGGACACTATGGCTACACCTTC; clone size: NA; D gene: NA; J gene: TRBJ1-2; V gene: TRBV21-1
CDR3 protein: CASSVGTGGTEQYF; CDR3 DNA: TGCGCCAGCAGTGTCGGGACAGGGGGGACCGAGCAGTACTTC; clone size: NA; D gene: TRBD1; J gene: TRBJ2-7; V gene: TRBV10-1
CDR3 protein: CASSLTGGLETQYF; CDR3 DNA: TGCGCCAGCAGCCTGACAGGGGGCCTAGAGACCCAGTACTTC; clone size: few; D gene: TRBD1; J gene: TRBJ2-5; V gene: TRBV5-1
CDR3 protein: CASSPWTGDNEQFF; CDR3 DNA: TGTGCCAGCAGCCCATGGACAGGGGACAATGAGCAGTTCTTC; clone size: NA; D gene: TRBD1; J gene: TRBJ2-1; V gene: TRBV9
CDR3 protein: CAISATGGFKDGYTF; CDR3 DNA: TGTGCCATCAGTGCAACAGGGGGCTTTAAGGATGGCTACACCTTC; clone size: NA; D gene: TRBD1; J gene: TRBJ1-2; V gene: TRBV10-3
CDR3 protein: CASSAGGGTSQETQYF; CDR3 DNA: TGTGCCAGCAGCGCTGGGGGGGGAACCTCTCAAGAGACCCAGTACTTC; clone size: few; D gene: TRBD2; J gene: TRBJ2-5; V gene: TRBV9
CDR3 protein: CASSSTGDSYNEQFF; CDR3 DNA: TGTGCCAGCAGCTCCACAGGGGACTCCTACAATGAGCAGTTCTTC; clone size: NA; D gene: TRBD1; J gene: TRBJ2-1; V gene: TRBV11-1
CDR3 protein: CASSQEGATSGFTDTQYF; CDR3 DNA: TGTGCCAGCAGCCAAGAGGGAGCGACTAGCGGATTCACAGATACGCAGTATTTT; clone size: NA; D gene: TRBD2; J gene: TRBJ2-3; V gene: TRBV14
CDR3 protein: CASSQGTSGGRYEQYF; CDR3 DNA: TGCGCCAGCAGCCAAGGGACTAGCGGGGGCCGATACGAGCAGTACTTC; clone size: NA; D gene: TRBD2; J gene: TRBJ2-7; V gene: TRBV4-1
CDR3 protein: CASSDGGLGKTNEQFF; CDR3 DNA: TGCGCCAGCAGTGATGGAGGACTAGGGAAGACCAATGAGCAGTTCTTC; clone size: NA; D gene: TRBD2; J gene: TRBJ2-1; V gene: TRBV10-1
CDR3 protein: CSVQIRGIYEQYF; CDR3 DNA: TGCAGCGTACAAATCAGGGGAATTTACGAGCAGTACTTC; clone size: NA; D gene: NA; J gene: TRBJ2-7; V gene: TRBV29-1
CDR3 protein: CASSVGGPGNTIYF; CDR3 DNA: TGTGCCAGCAGCGTAGGGGGGCCTGGAAACACCATATATTTT; clone size: NA; D gene: NA; J gene: TRBJ1-3; V gene: TRBV9
CDR3 protein: CASSKVGGTGELFF; CDR3 DNA: TGTGCCAGCAGCAAAGTTGGCGGGACCGGGGAGCTGTTTTTT; clone size: NA; D gene: NA; J gene: TRBJ2-2; V gene: TRBV21-1
CDR3 protein: CASSISMTGELFF; CDR3 DNA: TGTGCCAGCAGCATTAGTATGACCGGGGAGCTGTTTTTT; clone size: few; D gene: NA; J gene: TRBJ2-2; V gene: TRBV7-2